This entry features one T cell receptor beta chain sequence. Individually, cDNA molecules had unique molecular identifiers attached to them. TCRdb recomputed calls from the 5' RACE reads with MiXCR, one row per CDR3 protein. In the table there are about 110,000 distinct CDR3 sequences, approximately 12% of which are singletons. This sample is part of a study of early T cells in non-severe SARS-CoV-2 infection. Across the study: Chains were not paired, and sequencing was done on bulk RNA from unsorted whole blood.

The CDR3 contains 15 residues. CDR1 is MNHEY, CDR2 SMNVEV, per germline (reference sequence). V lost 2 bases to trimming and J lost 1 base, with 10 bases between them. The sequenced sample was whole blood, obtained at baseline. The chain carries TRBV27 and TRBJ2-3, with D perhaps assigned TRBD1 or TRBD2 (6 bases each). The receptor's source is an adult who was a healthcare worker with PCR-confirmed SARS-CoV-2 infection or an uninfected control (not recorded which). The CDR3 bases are TGTGCCAGCAGTTTAGGGGGGCCCGGCACAGATACGCAGTATTTT. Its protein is CASSLGGPGTDTQYF.